The present TCR beta chain was sequenced within a study of tumor-infiltrating lymphocytes in localized non-small cell lung cancer. The wider study: Some samples were collected after neoadjuvant chemotherapy; smokers, never-smokers and several histologies were included.

Produced via immunoSEQ multiplex PCR; TCRdb's table is partial and in-frame only. This table holds 15,000 to 20,000 clones, roughly 40% found once. The sequence came from a human donor with non-small cell lung cancer. Sequenced input: lung tumor tissue.

The CDR3 sequence is CASSPSQGGQRYTF. The CDR3 DNA is TGTGCCAGCAGTCCTTCCCAAGGGGGCCAGCGCTACACCTTC. This chain links TRBV28 with TRBJ1-2; 7 bases align to TRBD1. The V gene end was trimmed by 5 bases and the J gene end by 9 bases; junction bases not matched to a gene: 12. CDR3 length: 14 residues. Per the germline V gene, CDR1 is MDHEN and CDR2 is SYDVKM.